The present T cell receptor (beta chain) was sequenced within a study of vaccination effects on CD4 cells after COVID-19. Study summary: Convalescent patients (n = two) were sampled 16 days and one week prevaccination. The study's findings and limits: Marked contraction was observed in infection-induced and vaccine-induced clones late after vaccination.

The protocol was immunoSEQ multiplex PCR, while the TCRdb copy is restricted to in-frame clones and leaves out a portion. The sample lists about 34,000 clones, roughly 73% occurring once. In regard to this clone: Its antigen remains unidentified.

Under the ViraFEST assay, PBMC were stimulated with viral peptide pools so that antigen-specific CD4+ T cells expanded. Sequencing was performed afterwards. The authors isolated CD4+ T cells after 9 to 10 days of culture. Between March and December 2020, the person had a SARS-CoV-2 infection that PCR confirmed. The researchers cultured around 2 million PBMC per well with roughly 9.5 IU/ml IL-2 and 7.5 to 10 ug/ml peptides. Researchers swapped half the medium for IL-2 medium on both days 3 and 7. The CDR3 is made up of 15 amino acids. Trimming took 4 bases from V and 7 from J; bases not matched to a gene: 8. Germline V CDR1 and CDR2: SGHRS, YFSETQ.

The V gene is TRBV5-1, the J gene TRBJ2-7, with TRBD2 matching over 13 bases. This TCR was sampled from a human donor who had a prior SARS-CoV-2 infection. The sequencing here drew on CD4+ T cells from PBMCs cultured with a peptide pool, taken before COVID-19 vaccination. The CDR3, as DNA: TGCGCCAGCAGCCGCTGGACTAGCGGGAGTTTAGAGCAGTACTTC. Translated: CASSRWTSGSLEQYF.